The T cell receptor (beta chain) under discussion was sequenced for a study of T cell responses to AZD1222 COVID-19 vaccine. General study points: The sample set comprised mostly white British donors with more females, and clonal diversity was possibly underestimated. Every sample of the repertoires postdated the peak T cell response.

Sequencing was performed with immunoSEQ multiplex PCR; in TCRdb, only in-frame clones are kept and a portion is missing. The sample lists about 120,000 clones, 70% to 90% seen once, with approximately 4% in the top ten. Remarks on this clone: Its specificity is not known.

The germline V and J ends were trimmed by 5 bases and 5 bases, with 18 bases remaining between them. The V gene's germline CDR1 is MGHDK and CDR2 SYGVNS. The length of the CDR3 is 16 residues. V gene TRBV25-1 combines with J gene TRBJ2-2, with a possible D match to TRBD2 (6 bases). The material sequenced was peripheral blood, taken on day 0 of MenACWY control vaccination. The receptor comes from an adult in good health. The CDR3 sequence is CASSPSGLRGTGELFF. CDR3 sequence (DNA): TGTGCCAGCAGTCCTTCCGGACTCCGGGGGACCGGGGAGCTGTTTTTT.